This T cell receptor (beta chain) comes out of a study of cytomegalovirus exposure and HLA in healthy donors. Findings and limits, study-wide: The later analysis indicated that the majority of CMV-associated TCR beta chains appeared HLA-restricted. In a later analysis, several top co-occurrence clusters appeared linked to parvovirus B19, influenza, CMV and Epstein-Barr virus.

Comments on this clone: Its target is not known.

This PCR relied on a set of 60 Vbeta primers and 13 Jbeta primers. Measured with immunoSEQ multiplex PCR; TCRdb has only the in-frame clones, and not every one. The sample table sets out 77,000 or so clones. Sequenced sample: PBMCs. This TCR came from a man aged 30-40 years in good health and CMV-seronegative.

The CDR3 reads CSVGFVQGRTDTQYF. CDR3 DNA sequence: TGCAGCGTTGGCTTTGTCCAGGGCCGCACAGATACGCAGTATTTT. V and J are TRBV29-1 and TRBJ2-3; D possibly corresponds to TRBD1 (5 bases). The CDR3 is 15 residues long. Trimming stripped 4 bases from V and 1 base from J, with 15 bases between. Per the germline V gene, CDR1 is SQVTM and CDR2 is ANQGSEA.